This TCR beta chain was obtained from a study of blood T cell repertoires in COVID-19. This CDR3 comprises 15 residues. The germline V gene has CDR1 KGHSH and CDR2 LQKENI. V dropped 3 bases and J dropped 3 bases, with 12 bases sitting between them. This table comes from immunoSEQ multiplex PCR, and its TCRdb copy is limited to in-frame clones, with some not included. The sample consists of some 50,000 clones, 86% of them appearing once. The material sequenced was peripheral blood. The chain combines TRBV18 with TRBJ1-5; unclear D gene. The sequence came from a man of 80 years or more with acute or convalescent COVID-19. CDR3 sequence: CASSPKPPINQPQHF. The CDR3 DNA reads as TGTGCCAGCTCACCGAAACCCCCTATCAATCAGCCCCAGCATTTT.